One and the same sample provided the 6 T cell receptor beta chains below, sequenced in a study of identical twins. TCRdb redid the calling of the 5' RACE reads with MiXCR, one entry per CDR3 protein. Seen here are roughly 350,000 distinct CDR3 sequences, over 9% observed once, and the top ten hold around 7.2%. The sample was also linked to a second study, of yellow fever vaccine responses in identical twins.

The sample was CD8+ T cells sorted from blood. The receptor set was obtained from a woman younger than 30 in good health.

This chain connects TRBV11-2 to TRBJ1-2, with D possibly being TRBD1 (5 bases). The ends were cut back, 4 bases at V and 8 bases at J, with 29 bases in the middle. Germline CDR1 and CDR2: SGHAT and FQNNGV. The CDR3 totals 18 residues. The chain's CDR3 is CASSSRLTNRNRPLGYTF. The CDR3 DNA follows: TGTGCCAGCAGCTCAAGATTGACGAACAGGAACAGGCCGCTGGGCTACACCTTC.

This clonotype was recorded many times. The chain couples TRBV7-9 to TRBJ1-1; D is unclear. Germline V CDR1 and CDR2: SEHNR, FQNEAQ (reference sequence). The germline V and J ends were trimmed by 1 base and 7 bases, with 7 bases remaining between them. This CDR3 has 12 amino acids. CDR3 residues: CASSLDRSEAFF. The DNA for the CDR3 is TGTGCCAGCAGCTTAGACCGGAGTGAAGCTTTCTTT.

The CDR3 spells CATSRDDWDEKLFF. CDR3 DNA: TGTGCCACCAGCAGAGATGATTGGGACGAAAAACTGTTTTTT. The genes are TRBV15 and TRBJ1-4; perhaps TRBD1 as D (5 bases). The V and J ends lost 0 bases and 8 bases respectively, with 10 bases between them. Looked up from germline, CDR1 is LNHNV and CDR2 is YYDKDF (reference sequence). This CDR3 is built from 14 residues.

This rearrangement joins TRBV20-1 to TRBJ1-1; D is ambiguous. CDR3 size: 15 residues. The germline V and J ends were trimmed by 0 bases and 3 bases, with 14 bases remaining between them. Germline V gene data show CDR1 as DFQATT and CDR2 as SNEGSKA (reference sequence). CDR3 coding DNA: TGCAGTGCTAGAGATCCCACGGGGTTGGACACTGAAGCTTTCTTT. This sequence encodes CSARDPTGLDTEAFF.

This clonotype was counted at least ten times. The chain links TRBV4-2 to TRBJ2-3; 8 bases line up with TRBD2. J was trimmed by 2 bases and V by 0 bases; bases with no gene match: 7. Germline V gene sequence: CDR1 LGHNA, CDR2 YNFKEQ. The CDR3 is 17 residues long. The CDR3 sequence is CASSQDIRGGNTDTQYF. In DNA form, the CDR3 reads TGTGCCAGCAGCCAAGATATTCGCGGGGGGAACACAGATACGCAGTATTTT.

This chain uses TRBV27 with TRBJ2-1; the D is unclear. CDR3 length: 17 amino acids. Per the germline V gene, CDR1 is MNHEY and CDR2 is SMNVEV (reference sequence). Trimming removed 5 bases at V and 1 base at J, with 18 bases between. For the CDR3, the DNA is TGTGCCAGCAGTAACTCCGGGCAGATCCTGTCCTACAATGAGCAGTTCTTC. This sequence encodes CASSNSGQILSYNEQFF.